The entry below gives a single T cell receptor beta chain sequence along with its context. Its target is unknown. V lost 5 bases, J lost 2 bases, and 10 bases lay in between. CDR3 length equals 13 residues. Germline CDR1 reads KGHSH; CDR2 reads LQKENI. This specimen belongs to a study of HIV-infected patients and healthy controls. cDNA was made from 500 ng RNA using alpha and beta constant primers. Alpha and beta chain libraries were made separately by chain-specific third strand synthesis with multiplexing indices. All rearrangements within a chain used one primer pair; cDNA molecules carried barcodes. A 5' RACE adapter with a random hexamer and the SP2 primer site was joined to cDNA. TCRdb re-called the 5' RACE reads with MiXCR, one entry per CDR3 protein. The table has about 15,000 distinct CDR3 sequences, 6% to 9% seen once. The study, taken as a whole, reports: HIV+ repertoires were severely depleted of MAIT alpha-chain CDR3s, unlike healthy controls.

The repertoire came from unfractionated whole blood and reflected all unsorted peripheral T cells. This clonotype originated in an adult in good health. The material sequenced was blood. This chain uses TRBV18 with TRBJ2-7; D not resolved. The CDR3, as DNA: TGTGCCAGCTCAAGCACCGGGCCCTACGAGCAGTACTTC. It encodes CASSSTGPYEQYF.